Listed below are T cell receptor beta chains from one sample, sequenced in a study of blood T cell repertoires in COVID-19. Method: immunoSEQ multiplex PCR; TCRdb's copy keeps in-frame clones and lacks some. The sample includes 55,000 to 90,000 clones, 81% of them seen just once. The specimen was peripheral blood. The receptors here all came from a woman in her sixties or seventies with acute or convalescent COVID-19. The CDR3 runs from the conserved cysteine through the conserved F or W. Fields, in order: V gene, D gene, J gene, clone size, CDR3 protein, CDR3 DNA. D genes are given only for firm matches. Clone sizes are given selectively: once, few, many, or a class where the clone is expanded.

V gene: TRBV5-1
D gene: TRBD1
J gene: TRBJ1-4
clone size: -
CDR3 protein: CASSENRGYNEKLFF
CDR3 DNA: TGCGCCAGCAGCGAGAACAGGGGCTATAATGAAAAACTGTTTTTT

V gene: TRBV3-1/TRBV3-2
D gene: -
J gene: TRBJ2-5
clone size: few
CDR3 protein: CASSQADYQETQYF
CDR3 DNA: TGTGCCAGCAGCCAAGCGGACTACCAAGAGACCCAGTACTTC

V gene: TRBV6-2/TRBV6-3
D gene: -
J gene: TRBJ1-1
clone size: -
CDR3 protein: CASSPAGSKAFF
CDR3 DNA: TGTGCCAGCAGTCCGGCGGGTAGTAAAGCTTTCTTT

V gene: TRBV6-5
D gene: TRBD1
J gene: TRBJ1-2
clone size: -
CDR3 protein: CASRPPGQAYGYTF
CDR3 DNA: TGTGCCAGCAGACCCCCGGGACAGGCTTATGGCTACACCTTC

V gene: TRBV3-1/TRBV3-2
D gene: -
J gene: TRBJ1-2
clone size: -
CDR3 protein: CAGSQADSYGYTF
CDR3 DNA: TGTGCCGGCAGCCAAGCCGACAGCTATGGCTACACCTTC

V gene: TRBV7-2
D gene: -
J gene: TRBJ2-3
clone size: -
CDR3 protein: CASSLGGGRTDTQYF
CDR3 DNA: TGTGCCAGCAGCTTAGGGGGGGGGCGGACAGATACGCAGTATTTT

V gene: TRBV5-1
D gene: TRBD2
J gene: TRBJ2-7
clone size: once
CDR3 protein: CASSPRLAGGYEQYF
CDR3 DNA: TGCGCCAGCAGCCCGAGACTAGCGGGAGGATACGAGCAGTACTTC

V gene: TRBV19
D gene: TRBD1
J gene: TRBJ1-6
clone size: medium-sized
CDR3 protein: CASSDRADHSPLHF
CDR3 DNA: TGTGCCAGCTCAGACAGGGCCGACCATTCACCCCTCCACTTT

V gene: TRBV28
D gene: TRBD1
J gene: TRBJ1-4
clone size: -
CDR3 protein: CASSLPTGTGGIATNEKLFF
CDR3 DNA: TGTGCCAGCAGTTTGCCTACCGGGACAGGGGGCATTGCAACTAATGAAAAACTGTTTTTT

V gene: TRBV27
D gene: -
J gene: TRBJ2-7
clone size: -
CDR3 protein: CASSLQYTSSYEQYF
CDR3 DNA: TGTGCCAGCAGTTTACAGTATACCTCCTCCTACGAGCAGTACTTC

V gene: TRBV9
D gene: -
J gene: TRBJ2-2
clone size: -
CDR3 protein: CASSVVGDTGELFF
CDR3 DNA: TGTGCCAGCAGCGTAGTGGGAGACACCGGGGAGCTGTTTTTT

V gene: TRBV5-8
D gene: -
J gene: TRBJ2-3
clone size: -
CDR3 protein: CASSYGQITDTQYF
CDR3 DNA: TGTGCCAGCAGCTACGGACAGATCACAGATACGCAGTATTTT

V gene: TRBV5-1
D gene: -
J gene: TRBJ1-2
clone size: -
CDR3 protein: CASSLPGGLGYTF
CDR3 DNA: TGCGCCAGCAGCTTGCCGGGGGGCCTTGGCTACACCTTC

V gene: TRBV28
D gene: -
J gene: TRBJ1-1
clone size: -
CDR3 protein: CASSPGGAMTEAFF
CDR3 DNA: TGTGCCAGCAGCCCGGGGGGGGCGATGACTGAAGCTTTCTTT

V gene: TRBV19
D gene: TRBD1
J gene: TRBJ2-7
clone size: -
CDR3 protein: CASSSRGQTYEQYF
CDR3 DNA: TGTGCCAGTAGTAGCCGGGGACAGACCTACGAGCAGTACTTC

V gene: TRBV2
D gene: -
J gene: TRBJ2-1
clone size: once
CDR3 protein: CASSAPRGTYNEQFF
CDR3 DNA: TGTGCCAGCAGCGCCCCTCGGGGGACCTACAATGAGCAGTTCTTC

V gene: TRBV29-1
D gene: TRBD1
J gene: TRBJ1-2
clone size: -
CDR3 protein: CSVEEVDRAPYTF
CDR3 DNA: TGCAGCGTTGAAGAGGTGGACAGGGCACCCTACACCTTC

V gene: TRBV27
D gene: -
J gene: TRBJ2-7
clone size: -
CDR3 protein: CASSRSYEQYF
CDR3 DNA: TGTGCCAGCAGCCGGAGCTACGAGCAGTACTTC

V gene: TRBV2
D gene: TRBD2
J gene: TRBJ2-1
clone size: -
CDR3 protein: CASSRGLAGARQFF
CDR3 DNA: TGTGCCAGCAGTCGGGGACTAGCGGGAGCAAGGCAGTTCTTC

V gene: TRBV9
D gene: -
J gene: TRBJ2-7
clone size: few
CDR3 protein: CASSVVPARSNEQYF
CDR3 DNA: TGTGCCAGCAGCGTAGTTCCGGCTAGGTCTAACGAGCAGTACTTC

V gene: TRBV9
D gene: TRBD2
J gene: TRBJ2-3
clone size: -
CDR3 protein: CASSVGATSGDTDTQYF
CDR3 DNA: TGTGCCAGCAGCGTGGGGGCGACTAGCGGGGACACAGATACGCAGTATTTT

V gene: TRBV12-5
D gene: -
J gene: TRBJ1-1
clone size: -
CDR3 protein: CASGLVLGRGVGTYTEAFF
CDR3 DNA: TGTGCTAGTGGTTTGGTACTCGGTCGGGGGGTGGGAACGTACACTGAAGCTTTCTTT

V gene: TRBV2
D gene: -
J gene: TRBJ2-5
clone size: once
CDR3 protein: CASSRTGIQETQYF
CDR3 DNA: TGTGCCAGCAGCCGCACAGGGATCCAAGAGACCCAGTACTTC

V gene: TRBV2
D gene: TRBD2
J gene: TRBJ2-4
clone size: -
CDR3 protein: CASSPGGANIQYF
CDR3 DNA: TGTGCCAGCAGTCCGGGGGGGGCGAACATTCAGTACTTC

V gene: TRBV7-7
D gene: TRBD1
J gene: TRBJ2-7
clone size: once
CDR3 protein: CASSSGTGGSYEQYF
CDR3 DNA: TGTGCCAGCAGCTCCGGGACAGGGGGATCCTACGAGCAGTACTTC

V gene: TRBV2
D gene: -
J gene: TRBJ2-1
clone size: few
CDR3 protein: CASRTEREQFF
CDR3 DNA: TGTGCCAGCAGGACCGAGCGGGAGCAGTTCTTC

V gene: TRBV27
D gene: -
J gene: TRBJ1-1
clone size: -
CDR3 protein: CASSLTYQGKAEAFF
CDR3 DNA: TGTGCCAGCAGTTTAACCTACCAGGGAAAGGCTGAAGCTTTCTTT

V gene: TRBV28
D gene: -
J gene: TRBJ1-4
clone size: -
CDR3 protein: CASRETATTNEKLFF
CDR3 DNA: TGTGCCAGCAGAGAGACAGCAACAACTAATGAAAAACTGTTTTTT

V gene: TRBV5-4
D gene: TRBD1
J gene: TRBJ2-5
clone size: -
CDR3 protein: CASMTGGGETQYF
CDR3 DNA: TGTGCCAGTATGACAGGGGGCGGGGAGACCCAGTACTTC

V gene: TRBV7-2
D gene: TRBD2
J gene: TRBJ2-5
clone size: once
CDR3 protein: CASSLLAGAWLYF
CDR3 DNA: TGTGCCAGCAGCTTACTAGCGGGGGCGTGGTTGTACTTC

V gene: TRBV9
D gene: TRBD2
J gene: TRBJ2-7
clone size: -
CDR3 protein: CASSESGTSYEQYF
CDR3 DNA: TGTGCCAGCAGTGAATCGGGGACTAGCTACGAGCAGTACTTC

V gene: TRBV18
D gene: -
J gene: TRBJ1-5
clone size: -
CDR3 protein: CASFDDRRHQPQHF
CDR3 DNA: TGTGCCAGCTTCGACGACAGGCGGCATCAGCCCCAGCATTTT

V gene: TRBV2
D gene: -
J gene: TRBJ2-7
clone size: -
CDR3 protein: CASSPRGASSYEQYF
CDR3 DNA: TGTGCCAGCAGCCCCAGGGGAGCCTCCTCCTACGAGCAGTACTTC

V gene: TRBV2
D gene: TRBD1
J gene: TRBJ2-1
clone size: once
CDR3 protein: CASNTGGAEGINEQFF
CDR3 DNA: TGTGCCAGCAATACAGGGGGCGCGGAGGGGATCAATGAGCAGTTCTTC

V gene: TRBV7-2
D gene: TRBD1
J gene: TRBJ1-2
clone size: -
CDR3 protein: CASSLNGQTGSGSYTF
CDR3 DNA: TGTGCCAGCAGCTTGAATGGCCAGACAGGGAGTGGGAGCTACACCTTC

V gene: TRBV27
D gene: -
J gene: TRBJ1-5
clone size: -
CDR3 protein: CASSFRGSYQPQHF
CDR3 DNA: TGTGCCAGCAGTTTTAGGGGGTCGTATCAGCCCCAGCATTTT

V gene: TRBV2
D gene: TRBD1
J gene: TRBJ2-3
clone size: once
CDR3 protein: CASSTDRGTDTQYF
CDR3 DNA: TGTGCCAGCAGTACCGACAGGGGCACAGATACGCAGTATTTT

V gene: TRBV15
D gene: -
J gene: TRBJ1-1
clone size: -
CDR3 protein: CATSRLQGDTEAFF
CDR3 DNA: TGTGCCACCAGCAGATTACAGGGAGATACTGAAGCTTTCTTT

V gene: TRBV18
D gene: TRBD1
J gene: TRBJ2-1
clone size: once
CDR3 protein: CASSPAGGRGEQFF
CDR3 DNA: TGTGCCAGCTCCCCGGCAGGGGGCCGGGGTGAGCAGTTCTTC

V gene: TRBV7-9
D gene: -
J gene: TRBJ1-4
clone size: -
CDR3 protein: CASSLTNTDNEKLFF
CDR3 DNA: TGTGCCAGCAGCTTAACGAATACAGACAATGAAAAACTGTTTTTT

V gene: TRBV10-2
D gene: -
J gene: TRBJ2-5
clone size: -
CDR3 protein: CASSLTAGYGETQYF
CDR3 DNA: TGCGCCAGCAGTTTGACGGCGGGATATGGAGAGACCCAGTACTTC

V gene: TRBV27
D gene: TRBD2
J gene: TRBJ2-1
clone size: -
CDR3 protein: CASSPRTSGIFEQFF
CDR3 DNA: TGTGCCAGCAGTCCCAGGACTAGCGGGATATTTGAGCAGTTCTTC

V gene: TRBV7-9
D gene: -
J gene: TRBJ1-5
clone size: -
CDR3 protein: CASSPGQINQPQHF
CDR3 DNA: TGTGCCAGCAGCCCTGGACAGATCAATCAGCCCCAGCATTTT

V gene: TRBV28
D gene: TRBD2
J gene: TRBJ2-3
clone size: -
CDR3 protein: CASSLWRETPDTQYF
CDR3 DNA: TGTGCCAGCAGTTTATGGCGGGAGACCCCAGATACGCAGTATTTT

V gene: TRBV3-1/TRBV3-2
D gene: -
J gene: TRBJ1-2
clone size: -
CDR3 protein: CASSLFGTNYGYTF
CDR3 DNA: TGTGCCAGCAGCCTTTTCGGGACTAACTATGGCTACACCTTC

V gene: TRBV29-1
D gene: -
J gene: TRBJ1-2
clone size: -
CDR3 protein: CSVEDLPKQAYGYTF
CDR3 DNA: TGCAGCGTTGAAGACTTGCCTAAGCAGGCCTATGGCTACACCTTC

V gene: TRBV30
D gene: TRBD1
J gene: TRBJ2-3
clone size: few
CDR3 protein: CAWRRGRTDTQYF
CDR3 DNA: TGTGCCTGGCGCAGGGGGCGGACAGATACGCAGTATTTT

V gene: TRBV30
D gene: TRBD2
J gene: TRBJ2-1
clone size: -
CDR3 protein: CAWRPTSGRALLDNEQFF
CDR3 DNA: TGTGCCTGGAGGCCCACTAGCGGGAGGGCCCTCTTGGACAATGAGCAGTTCTTC